These T cell receptor beta chains were read from a single sample in a study of shared clonotypes between healthy human individuals. Profiling relied on immunoSEQ multiplex PCR, and the TCRdb table lists in-frame clones only, not all of them. Found here are some 2.1 million clones, roughly 94% of them singletons; the top ten hold 0.9% to 1.4%. The sequenced sample was naive CD8+ T cells sorted from blood. These receptors originate from a man aged 18 to 35 in good health. Both conserved end residues are trimmed from each CDR3.

V: TRBV19; J: TRBJ1-1; CDR3: ASSMMGRTEAF
V: TRBV5-6; J: TRBJ2-7; CDR3: ASSLGASYEQY
V: TRBV4-1; J: TRBJ1-2; CDR3: ASSQETGNYGYT
V: TRBV2; J: TRBJ2-7; CDR3: ASSPTGGVYEQY
V: TRBV5-1; J: TRBJ2-1; CDR3: ASSLVGGLSSYNEQF
V: TRBV6-6; J: TRBJ1-1; CDR3: ASSYSGGEAF
V: TRBV2; J: TRBJ1-1; CDR3: ASRPRTGEVNTEAF
V: TRBV28; J: TRBJ2-5; CDR3: ASSYLAGGQETQY
V: TRBV27; J: TRBJ2-1; CDR3: ASSSGTGYFHEQF
V: TRBV14; J: TRBJ2-3; CDR3: ASSPTGADTQY
V: TRBV4-3; J: TRBJ2-7; CDR3: ASSQDYEGMIYEQY